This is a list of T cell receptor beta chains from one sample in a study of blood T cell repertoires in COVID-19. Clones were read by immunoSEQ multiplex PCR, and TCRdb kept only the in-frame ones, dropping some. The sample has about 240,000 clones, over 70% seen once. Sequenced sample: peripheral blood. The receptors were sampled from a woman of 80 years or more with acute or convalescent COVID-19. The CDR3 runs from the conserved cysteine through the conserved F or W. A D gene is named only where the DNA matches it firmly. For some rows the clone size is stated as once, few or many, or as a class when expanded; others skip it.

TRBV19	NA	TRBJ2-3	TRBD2	TGTGCCAGTTCTCTAGCGGGGGGCACAGATACGCAGTATTTT	CASSLAGGTDTQYF
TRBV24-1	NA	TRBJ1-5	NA	TGTGCCACCAGTGATCCAACGGACAGCCGCCCTCAGCCCCAGCATTTT	CATSDPTDSRPQPQHF
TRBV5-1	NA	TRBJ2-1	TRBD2	TGCGCCAGCAGCTTTGGGGGAGGGGAGGGCAATGAGCAGTTCTTC	CASSFGGGEGNEQFF
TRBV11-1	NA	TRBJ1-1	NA	TGTGCCTCCCGGGGGGGGCTGAACACTGAAGCTTTCTTT	CASRGGLNTEAFF
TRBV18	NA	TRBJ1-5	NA	TGTGCCAGCTCACCAGGCGGGGGCAGGGGCAATCAGCCCCAGCATTTT	CASSPGGGRGNQPQHF
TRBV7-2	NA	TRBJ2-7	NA	TGTGCCAGCAGCTCCTCGGGGGGCCACCTCGGCGAGCAGTACTTC	CASSSSGGHLGEQYF
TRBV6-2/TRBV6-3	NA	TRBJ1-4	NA	TGTGCCAGCAGTTACTCGATGGGAGGTGAAAAACTGTTTTTT	CASSYSMGGEKLFF
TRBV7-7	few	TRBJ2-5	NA	TGTGCCAGCAGCTCTCAGGATAAGACCCAGTACTTC	CASSSQDKTQYF
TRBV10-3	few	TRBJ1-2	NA	TGTGCCATCAGTATGGGGGACTCTCGAGGCTATGGCTACACCTTC	CAISMGDSRGYGYTF
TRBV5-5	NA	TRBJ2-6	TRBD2	TGTGCCAGCAGCGTGCAAGCGGGAGCTGGGGCCAACGTCCTGACTTTC	CASSVQAGAGANVLTF
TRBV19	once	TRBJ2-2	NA	TGTGCCAGTACCCCCCGGTCAGGCCACTACACCGGGGAGCTGTTTTTT	CASTPRSGHYTGELFF
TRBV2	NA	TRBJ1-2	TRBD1	TGTGCCAGCAGTGGCGGAGAAGGGGGCGCCTATGGCTACACCTTC	CASSGGEGGAYGYTF
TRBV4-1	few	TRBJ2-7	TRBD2	TGCGCCAGCAGCCCTACTAGCGGTCTCTCCTACGAGCAGTACTTC	CASSPTSGLSYEQYF
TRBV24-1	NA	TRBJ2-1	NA	TGTGCCACCGCTTCTAGCGAAACTTACAATGAGCAGTTCTTC	CATASSETYNEQFF
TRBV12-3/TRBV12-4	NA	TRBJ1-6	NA	TGTGCCAGCACCAATCGGGATAATTCACCCCTCCACTTT	CASTNRDNSPLHF
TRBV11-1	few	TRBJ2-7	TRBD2	TGTGCCAGCAGCCGCCGCCCCGGGACTAGCAATGTCGAGCAGTACTTC	CASSRRPGTSNVEQYF
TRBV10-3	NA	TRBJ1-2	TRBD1	TGTGCCATCAACCGACAGGGGTTTGAGGACTACACCTTC	CAINRQGFEDYTF
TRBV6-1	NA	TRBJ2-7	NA	TGTGCCAGCAGTGAAGACAGGACCCGCGGGATGTACGAGCAGTACTTC	CASSEDRTRGMYEQYF
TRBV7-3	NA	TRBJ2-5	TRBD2	TGTGCCAGCAGCTTACTAGCGGGGGGGCCTGAGACCCAGTACTTC	CASSLLAGGPETQYF
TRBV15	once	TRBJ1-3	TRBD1	TGTGCCACCAGCAGAGATAAGGGGGCTGATGGAAACACCATATATTTT	CATSRDKGADGNTIYF
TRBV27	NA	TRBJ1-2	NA	TGTGCCAGCAGTTCGGGGGGAATCAACTATGGCTACACCTTC	CASSSGGINYGYTF
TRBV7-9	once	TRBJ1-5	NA	TGTGCCAGCAGCTTGGGGGGTGAACCTCAGCCCCAGCATTTT	CASSLGGEPQPQHF
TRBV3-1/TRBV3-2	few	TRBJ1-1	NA	TGTGCCAGCAGCCAAGAGGGAAGGGGGTCTTTCTTT	CASSQEGRGSFF
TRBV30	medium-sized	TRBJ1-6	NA	TGTGCCTGGAGTGTAGGACAGCCGTATTCACCCCTCCACTTT	CAWSVGQPYSPLHF
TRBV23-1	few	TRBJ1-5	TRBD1	TGCGCCAGCAGTCAACGGACAGGGAATCAGCCCCAGCATTTT	CASSQRTGNQPQHF
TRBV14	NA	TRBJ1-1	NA	TGTGCCAGCAGCCAAAACAGGATGATGAACACTGAAGCTTTCTTT	CASSQNRMMNTEAFF
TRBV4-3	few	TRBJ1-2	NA	TGCGCCAGCAGCCAAGATTCCGGGACTGTCTATGGCTACACCTTC	CASSQDSGTVYGYTF
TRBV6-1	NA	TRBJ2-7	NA	TGTGCCAGCAGTGGGTCGTGGGCAGGGTGGTTTTTCGACGAGCAGTACTTC	CASSGSWAGWFFDEQYF
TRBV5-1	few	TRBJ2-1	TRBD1	TGCGCCAGCAGCACCGGGACAGGTCGGCAGTTCTTC	CASSTGTGRQFF
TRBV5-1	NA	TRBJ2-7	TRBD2	TGCGCCAGCAGCTTGGCGGGAGGGAACTACGAGCAGTACTTC	CASSLAGGNYEQYF
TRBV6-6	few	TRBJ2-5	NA	TGTGCCAGCAGTGGGGGACGCGGGGGCAACCAAGAGACCCAGTACTTC	CASSGGRGGNQETQYF
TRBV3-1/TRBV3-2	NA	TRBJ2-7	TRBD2	TGTGCCAGCAGCCCTCAGAGCGGGAGTGCTTACGAGCAGTACTTC	CASSPQSGSAYEQYF
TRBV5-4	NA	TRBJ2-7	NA	TGTGCCAGCAGCCCGGGGGAGGAAGCGAGGGTAGGGGTATACGAGCAGTACTTC	CASSPGEEARVGVYEQYF
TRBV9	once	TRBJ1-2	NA	TGTGCCAGCAGCGTTTCCGGACAGAACTATGGCTACACCTTC	CASSVSGQNYGYTF
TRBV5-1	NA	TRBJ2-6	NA	TGCGCCAGCAGCTTGGTTGGAGGGCCTGGGGCCAACGTCCTGACTTTC	CASSLVGGPGANVLTF
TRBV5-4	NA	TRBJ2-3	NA	TGTGCCAGCAGCTTAATGGGGGGTGAAGATACGCAGTATTTT	CASSLMGGEDTQYF
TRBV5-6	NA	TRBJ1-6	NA	TGTGCCAGCAGCCCGCCCGGCCGGGTTTCACCCCTCCACTTT	CASSPPGRVSPLHF
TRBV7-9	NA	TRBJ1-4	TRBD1	TGTGCCAGCAGCCCCCAACCGGGACAGGGGGCGGCTTTTAATGAAAAACTGTTTTTT	CASSPQPGQGAAFNEKLFF
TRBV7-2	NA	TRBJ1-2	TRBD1	TGTGCCAGCAGCTTAGGAGGGACAGGGGGCGCGTCCTACACCTTC	CASSLGGTGGASYTF
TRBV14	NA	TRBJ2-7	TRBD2	TGTGCCAGCAGCCCTCTCCGGGGGGGATTCGGGTTAGACGAGCAGTACTTC	CASSPLRGGFGLDEQYF
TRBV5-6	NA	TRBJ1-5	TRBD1	TGTGCCAGCAGCTTGGACAGGGGAAATCAGCCCCAGCATTTT	CASSLDRGNQPQHF
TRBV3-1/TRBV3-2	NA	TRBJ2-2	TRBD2	TGTGCCAGCAGCCGACTAGCGGGAACGGACGGGGAGCTGTTTTTT	CASSRLAGTDGELFF
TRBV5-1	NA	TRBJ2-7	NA	TGCGCCAGAGTGGACAAGAGCTCCTACGAGCAGTACTTC	CARVDKSSYEQYF
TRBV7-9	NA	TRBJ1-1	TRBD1	TGTGCCAGCAGCTTAGGGACAGGCACTGAAGCTTTCTTT	CASSLGTGTEAFF
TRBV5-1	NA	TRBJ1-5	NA	TGCGCCAGCAGCTGGGAGGGGTATAGCAATCAGCCCCAGCATTTT	CASSWEGYSNQPQHF
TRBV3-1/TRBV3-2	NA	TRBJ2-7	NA	TGTGCCAGCAGCCTCCGAACCCCGGGACTCCGAGCGGGCTACGAGCAGTACTTC	CASSLRTPGLRAGYEQYF
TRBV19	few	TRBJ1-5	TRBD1	TGTGCCAGTAGTAGAACCGACAGGGGGACAAATCAGCCCCAGCATTTT	CASSRTDRGTNQPQHF
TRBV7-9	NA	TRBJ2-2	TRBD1	TGTGCCAGCAGCTACACAGGGGTCGGCGGGGAGCTGTTTTTT	CASSYTGVGGELFF
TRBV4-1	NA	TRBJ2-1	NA	TGCGCCAGCAGCCAAGGGGGGGAACCCTACAATGAGCAGTTCTTC	CASSQGGEPYNEQFF
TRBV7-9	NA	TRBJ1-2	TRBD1	TGTGCCAGCAGCTTCCGGGACAGGGGAGTCGTTGACTATGGCTACACCTTC	CASSFRDRGVVDYGYTF
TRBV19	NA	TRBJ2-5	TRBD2	TGTGCCAGTAGTCCAGGACTAGCGGGGACAGAGACCCAGTACTTC	CASSPGLAGTETQYF
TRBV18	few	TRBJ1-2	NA	TGTGCCAGCTCACCACTGAGTACCCTGAACTATGGCTACACCTTC	CASSPLSTLNYGYTF
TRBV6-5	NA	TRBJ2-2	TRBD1	TGTGCCAGCCGCCTGGACAGGGTCGGCGGGGAGCTGTTTTTT	CASRLDRVGGELFF
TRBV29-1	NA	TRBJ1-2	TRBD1	TGCAGCGTTCAGGACAGGGCTTATGGCTACACCTTC	CSVQDRAYGYTF
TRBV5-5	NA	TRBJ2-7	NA	TGTGCCAGCAGCCCATATCTGGGGGCCTTAGACTACGAGCAGTACTTC	CASSPYLGALDYEQYF
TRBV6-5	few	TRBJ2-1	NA	TGTGCCAGCAGTTACACGGCGGGCTCCTACAATGAGCAGTTCTTC	CASSYTAGSYNEQFF
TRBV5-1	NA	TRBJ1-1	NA	TGCGCCAGCAGCTTGTTAGCCTCCACTGAAGCTTTCTTT	CASSLLASTEAFF
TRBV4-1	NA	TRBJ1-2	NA	TGCGCCAGCAGCCAAGGGGGAAGGGGACACCCCTCAGGTGGCTACACCTTC	CASSQGGRGHPSGGYTF